This TCR beta chain was sequenced during a study of cytomegalovirus exposure and HLA in healthy donors. General study points: Reports credit the classifier with highly specific, highly sensitive diagnosis of cytomegalovirus status. The authors listed around 150 TCR beta chains as cytomegalovirus-associated.

The PCR was carried out with 60 Vbeta primers and 13 Jbeta primers. The method was immunoSEQ multiplex PCR; TCRdb's version includes in-frame clones alone and lacks a portion of them. This table has 130,000 or so clones, about four fifths appearing once. On this clone: What it binds is not known.

The germline V gene encodes CDR1 LGHNT and CDR2 FRNRAP. The CDR3 sequence is 14 residues long. Trimming left V 3 bases short and J 2 bases short, with 8 bases between. Material for sequencing was PBMCs. This TCR was recovered from a male donor in good health and CMV-seronegative. The chain links TRBV12-5 to TRBJ1-5; the D is unclear. For the CDR3, the DNA is TGTGCTAGTGGTTTCGACGGGGGCAATCAGCCCCAGCATTTT. Amino acid sequence: CASGFDGGNQPQHF.